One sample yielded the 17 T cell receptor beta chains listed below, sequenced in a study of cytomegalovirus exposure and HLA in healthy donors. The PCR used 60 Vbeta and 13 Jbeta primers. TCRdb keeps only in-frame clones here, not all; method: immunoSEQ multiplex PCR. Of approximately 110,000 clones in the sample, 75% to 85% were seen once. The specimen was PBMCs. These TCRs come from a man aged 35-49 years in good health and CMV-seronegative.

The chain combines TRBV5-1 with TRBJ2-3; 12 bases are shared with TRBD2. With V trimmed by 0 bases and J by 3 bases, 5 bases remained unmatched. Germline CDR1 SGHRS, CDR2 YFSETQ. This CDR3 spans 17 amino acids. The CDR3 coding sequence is TGCGCCAGCAGCTTGGGCTTGACTAGCGGGGGAACAGATACGCAGTATTTT. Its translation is CASSLGLTSGGTDTQYF.

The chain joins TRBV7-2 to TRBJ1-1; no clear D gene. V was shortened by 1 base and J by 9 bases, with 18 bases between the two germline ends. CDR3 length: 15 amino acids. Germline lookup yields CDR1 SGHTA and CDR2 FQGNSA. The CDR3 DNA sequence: TGTGCCAGCAGCTTAGTGGGAACGGGGAGGGAAAAAGCTTTCTTT. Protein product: CASSLVGTGREKAFF.

CDR3 nucleotide sequence: TGTGCCAGCAGCTTAAGGGGGTCCGGGGAGCTGTTTTTT. It encodes CASSLRGSGELFF. This sequence joins TRBV11-3 and TRBJ2-2, with D tentatively TRBD1 (6 bases). The CDR3 is made up of 13 amino acids. Germline V lookup: CDR1 SGHNT, CDR2 YENEEA. The ends were cut back, 2 bases at V and 6 bases at J, with 7 bases in the middle. Together with reference TRBV11-3 and TRBJ2-2, the CDR3 gives the full variable domain: EAGVVQSPRYKIIEKKQPVAFWCNPISGHNTLYWYLQNLGQGPELLIRYENEEAVDDSQLPKDRFSAERLKGVDSTLKIQPAELGDSAVYLCASSLRGSGELFFGEGSRLTVL.

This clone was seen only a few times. CDR3 in DNA: TGTGCCAGCAGCTTAGCGGCTAGCGGGGGGTGGGAGACCCAGTACTTC. This gives the protein CASSLAASGGWETQYF. The rearrangement joins TRBV7-2 to TRBJ2-5; 11 bases agree with TRBD2. With 0 bases clipped from V and 5 bases from J, the junction kept 5 bases outside the gene matches. This CDR3 comprises 16 residues. Per the germline V gene, CDR1 is SGHTA and CDR2 is FQGNSA.

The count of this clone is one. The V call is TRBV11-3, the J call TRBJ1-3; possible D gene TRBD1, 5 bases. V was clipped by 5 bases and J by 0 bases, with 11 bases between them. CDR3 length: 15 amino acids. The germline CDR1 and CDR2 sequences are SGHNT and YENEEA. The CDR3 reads CASSADSRSGNTIYF. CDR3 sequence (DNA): TGTGCCAGCAGCGCCGACAGTCGCTCTGGAAACACCATATATTTT.

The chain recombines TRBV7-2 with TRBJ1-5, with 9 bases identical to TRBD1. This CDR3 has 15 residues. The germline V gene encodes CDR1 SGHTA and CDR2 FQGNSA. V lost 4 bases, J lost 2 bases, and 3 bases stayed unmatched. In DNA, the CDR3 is TGTGCCAGCAGCTATCGACAGGGGGGCAATCAGCCCCAGCATTTT. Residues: CASSYRQGGNQPQHF.

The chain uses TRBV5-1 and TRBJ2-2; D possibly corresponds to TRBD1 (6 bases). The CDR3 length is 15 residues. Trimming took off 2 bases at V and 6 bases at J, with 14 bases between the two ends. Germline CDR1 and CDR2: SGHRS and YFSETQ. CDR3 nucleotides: TGCGCCAGCAGCTTAAACAGGGATAAGGCCGGGGAGCTGTTTTTT. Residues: CASSLNRDKAGELFF.

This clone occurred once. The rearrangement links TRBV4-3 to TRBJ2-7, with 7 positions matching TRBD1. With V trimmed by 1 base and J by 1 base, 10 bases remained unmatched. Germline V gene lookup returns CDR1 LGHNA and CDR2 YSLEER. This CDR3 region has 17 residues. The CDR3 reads CASSQGSSVTGSYEQYF. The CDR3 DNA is TGCGCCAGCAGCCAAGGATCTTCTGTGACAGGGTCCTACGAGCAGTACTTC.

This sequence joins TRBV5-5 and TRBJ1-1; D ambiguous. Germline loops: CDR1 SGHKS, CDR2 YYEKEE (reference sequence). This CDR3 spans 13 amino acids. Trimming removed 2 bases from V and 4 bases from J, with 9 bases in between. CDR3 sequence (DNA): TGTGCCAGCAGCTTAAGCAGGATCACTGAAGCTTTCTTT. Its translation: CASSLSRITEAFF.

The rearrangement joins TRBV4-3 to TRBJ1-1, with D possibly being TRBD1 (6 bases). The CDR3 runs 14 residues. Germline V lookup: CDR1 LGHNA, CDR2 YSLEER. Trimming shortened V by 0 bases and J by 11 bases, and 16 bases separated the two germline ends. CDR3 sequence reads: CASSQDLSGVEAFF. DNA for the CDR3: TGCGCCAGCAGCCAAGATCTTTCAGGGGTGGAGGCTTTCTTT.

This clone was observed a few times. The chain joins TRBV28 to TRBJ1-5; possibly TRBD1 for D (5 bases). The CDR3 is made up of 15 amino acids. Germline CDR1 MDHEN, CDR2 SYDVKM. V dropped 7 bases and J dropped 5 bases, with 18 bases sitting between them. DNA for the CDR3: TGTGCCAGCACTAAGCAGGGTATTTCGGATCAGCCCCAGCATTTT. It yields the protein CASTKQGISDQPQHF.

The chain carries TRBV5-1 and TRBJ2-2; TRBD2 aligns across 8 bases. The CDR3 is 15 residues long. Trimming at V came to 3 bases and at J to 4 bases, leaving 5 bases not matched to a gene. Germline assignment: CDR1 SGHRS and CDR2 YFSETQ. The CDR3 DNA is TGCGCCAGCAGCTCCGGGGGGGCGGTCACCGGGGAGCTGTTTTTT. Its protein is CASSSGGAVTGELFF.

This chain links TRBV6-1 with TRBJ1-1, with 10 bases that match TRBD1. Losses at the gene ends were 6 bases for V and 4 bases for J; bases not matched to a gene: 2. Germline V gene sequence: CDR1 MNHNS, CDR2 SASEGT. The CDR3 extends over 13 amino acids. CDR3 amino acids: CASSWTGGTEAFF. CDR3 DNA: TGTGCCAGCAGCTGGACAGGGGGCACTGAAGCTTTCTTT.

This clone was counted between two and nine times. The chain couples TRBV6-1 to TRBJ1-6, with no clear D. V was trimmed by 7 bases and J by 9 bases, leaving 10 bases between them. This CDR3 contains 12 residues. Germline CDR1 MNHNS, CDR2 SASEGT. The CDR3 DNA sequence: TGTGCCAGCACCCTCCGGGGTTCACCCCTCCACTTT. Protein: CASTLRGSPLHF.

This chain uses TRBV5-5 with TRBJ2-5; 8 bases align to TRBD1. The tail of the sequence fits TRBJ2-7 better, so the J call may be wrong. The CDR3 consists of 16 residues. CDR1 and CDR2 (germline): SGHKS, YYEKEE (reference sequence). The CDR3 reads CASSKEQGVISYEQYF. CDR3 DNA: TGTGCCAGCAGCAAAGAACAGGGGGTGATCTCCTACGAGCAGTACTTC.

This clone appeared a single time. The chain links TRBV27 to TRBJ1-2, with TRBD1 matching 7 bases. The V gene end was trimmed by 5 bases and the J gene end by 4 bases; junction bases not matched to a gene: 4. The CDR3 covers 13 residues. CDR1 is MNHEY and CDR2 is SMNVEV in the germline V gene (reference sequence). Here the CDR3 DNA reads TGTGCCAGCAGTACGACAGGGCCCTATGGCTACACCTTC. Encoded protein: CASSTTGPYGYTF.

The DNA of the CDR3 is TGTGCCAGCAGCGTACAGGATACGGCCCTCCACTTT. It yields the protein CASSVQDTALHF. V is TRBV4-2 and J is TRBJ1-6; a weak D match, TRBD1 (5 bases). Germline CDR1 reads LGHNA; CDR2 reads YNFKEQ. The CDR3 covers 12 residues. V was pared by 5 bases and J by 14 bases, with 13 bases between.